A single sample gave rise to the 26 T cell receptor beta chains below, sequenced in a study of brain T cells in children with intractable seizures. Only in-frame clones appear in the TCRdb table, and some are missing; sequencing was by immunoSEQ multiplex PCR. The table includes 78,000 or so clones, under 95% detected once. Sequences were derived from peripheral blood, sampled at surgery. The receptors come from a girl aged 2 to 10 with Rasmussen encephalitis and intractable seizures.

V gene TRBV30 combines with J gene TRBJ2-7, with TRBD2 matching over 9 bases. Germline lookup yields CDR1 GTSNPN and CDR2 SVGIG (reference sequence). Trimming at V came to 2 bases and at J to 1 base, leaving 3 bases not matched to a gene. The CDR3 loop spans 14 amino acids. Here the CDR3 reads CAWSWSGGSYEQYF. DNA for the CDR3: TGTGCCTGGAGTTGGAGCGGGGGGTCCTACGAGCAGTACTTC.

This clone was detected only once. The V gene is TRBV6-1, the J gene TRBJ2-1, with 7 bases matching TRBD1. The CDR3 consists of 16 residues. Germline CDR1 is MNHNS and CDR2 is SASEGT. V dropped 4 bases and J dropped 0; count of bases not matched to a gene: 6. The CDR3 spells CASSGGQPSSYNEQFF. The CDR3 DNA reads as TGTGCCAGCAGTGGGGGACAGCCGAGCTCCTACAATGAGCAGTTCTTC.

Only a few counts were recorded for this clone. V usage is TRBV28 and J usage is TRBJ1-6, with D possibly matching TRBD1 (5 bases). Between the trimmed V and J ends, which lost 6 bases and 6 bases, there was a span of 15 bases. CDR3 size: 15 residues. The V gene's germline CDR1 is MDHEN and CDR2 SYDVKM. This chain's CDR3 is CASRDSSGANSPLHF. CDR3 bases: TGTGCCAGCAGGGACTCCAGTGGGGCTAATTCACCCCTCCACTTT.

The V call is TRBV10-3, the J call TRBJ1-2; 7 bases line up with TRBD1. The CDR3 sequence is 15 residues long. Germline V gene data show CDR1 as ENHRY and CDR2 as SYGVKD. V was clipped by 3 bases and J by 0 bases; unmatched bases: 4. CDR3 region: CAISEQTGTNYGYTF. The CDR3 region has the DNA TGTGCCATCAGTGAACAGACAGGGACTAACTATGGCTACACCTTC.

This chain uses TRBV27 with TRBJ2-4; D unclear. There are 15 residues in the CDR3. V lost 8 bases to trimming and J lost 0 bases, with 14 bases between them. The germline gives CDR1 MNHEY, CDR2 SMNVEV (reference sequence). DNA for the CDR3: TGTGCCAGCTCTACACTTACTTTAGCCAAAAACATTCAGTACTTC. As protein: CASSTLTLAKNIQYF.

This chain joins TRBV19 and TRBJ1-2; D is ambiguous. The CDR3 is 11 amino acids. Trimming cost V 3 bases and J 8 bases, with 7 bases left between them. In germline, CDR1 is LNHDA, CDR2 SQIVND (reference sequence). The CDR3 DNA follows: TGTGCCAGTAGTATGGGAGTGGGCTACACCTTC. Amino acids: CASSMGVGYTF.

The chain employs TRBV30 and TRBJ2-1, with 8 bases identical to TRBD1. V lost 5 bases to trimming and J lost 3 bases; unmatched junction nucleotides: 12. CDR1 is GTSNPN and CDR2 is SVGIG in the germline V gene (reference sequence). CDR3 size: 16 residues. CDR3 region: CAWRPLGTGSYNEQFF. As DNA, the CDR3 is TGTGCCTGGCGCCCTCTAGGGACAGGTAGCTACAATGAGCAGTTCTTC.

The chain links TRBV19 to TRBJ2-7; 7 nucleotides align to TRBD2. The CDR3 is made up of 13 amino acids. Germline trimming cut 5 bases from V and 9 bases from J; bases unmatched to any gene: 10. Germline V gene lookup returns CDR1 LNHDA and CDR2 SQIVND (reference sequence). CDR3 coding DNA: TGTGCCAGTAGTGCCCTAAGCGGGATACGGCAGTACTTC. This gives the protein CASSALSGIRQYF. The complete variable domain, with remaining parts taken from reference TRBV19 and TRBJ2-7, reads DGGITQSPKYLFRKEGQNVTLSCEQNLNHDAMYWYRQDPGQGLRLIYYSQIVNDFQKGDIAEGYSVSREKKESFPLTVTSAQKNPTAFYLCASSALSGIRQYFGPGTRLTVT.

This clone was found once. The chain carries TRBV2 and TRBJ1-3; D is possibly TRBD1 (6 bases). The CDR3 is 13 amino acids. The V and J ends lost 6 bases and 0 bases respectively, with 6 bases between them. CDR1 is SNHLY and CDR2 is FYNNEI in the germline V gene. The CDR3 protein is CASRTGSGNTIYF. The CDR3 region has the DNA TGTGCCAGCAGGACAGGCTCTGGAAACACCATATATTTT.

J is TRBJ2-7 and V is TRBV27; D is ambiguous. This CDR3 is built from 14 residues. V lost 7 bases, J lost 2 bases, and 15 bases lay in between. Germline CDR1 reads MNHEY; CDR2 reads SMNVEV (reference sequence). In DNA, the CDR3 is TGTGCCAGCAAAAGTCGGCTACCTCCCTACGAGCAGTACTTC. Its translation: CASKSRLPPYEQYF.

This sequence joins TRBV12-3 or TRBV12-4 and TRBJ2-7; 8 bases line up with TRBD1. With V trimmed by 5 bases and J by 2 bases, 2 bases remained unmatched. The CDR3 is 13 amino acids. This CDR3 reads CASSTGGPYEQYF. The CDR3 DNA reads as TGTGCCAGCAGTACAGGGGGACCCTACGAGCAGTACTTC.

The chain combines TRBV2 with TRBJ2-5; 8 bases are shared with TRBD2. Looked up from germline, CDR1 is SNHLY and CDR2 is FYNNEI. V lost 4 bases, J lost 5 bases, and 6 bases stayed unmatched. The CDR3 has 14 residues. CDR3 sequence reads: CASSAGTRSETQYF. The CDR3 coding sequence is TGTGCCAGCAGTGCAGGGACTAGATCTGAGACCCAGTACTTC.

V and J are TRBV30 and TRBJ2-1; the D gene is possibly TRBD2 (6 bases). V shed 8 bases and J shed 0 bases, with 14 bases lying between them. Germline V gives CDR1 GTSNPN, CDR2 SVGIG (reference sequence). The CDR3 sequence is 14 residues long. The CDR3: CAERKRVSYNEQFF. CDR3 DNA sequence: TGTGCCGAACGTAAGCGGGTCTCCTACAATGAGCAGTTCTTC.

This chain uses TRBV24-1 with TRBJ2-5, with D unclear. Germline V gene lookup returns CDR1 KGHDR and CDR2 SFDVKD. The V and J ends lost 4 bases and 2 bases respectively, with 13 bases between them. The CDR3 has 15 residues. This chain's CDR3 is CATSDLHRTQETQYF. For the CDR3, the DNA is TGTGCCACCAGTGACCTCCATAGGACGCAAGAGACCCAGTACTTC.

The chain is built from TRBV7-3 and TRBJ2-2; 9 positions match TRBD1. This CDR3 has 15 residues. V lost 5 bases and J lost 6; bases outside the gene matches: 7. The germline CDR1 and CDR2 sequences are SGHTA and FQGTGA. The CDR3: CASSERGQGPGELFF. The CDR3 DNA reads as TGTGCCAGCAGCGAACGGGGACAGGGACCCGGGGAGCTGTTTTTT.

The CDR3 nucleotides are TGTGCCAGCTCCAGGGGCGAGACCCAGTACTTC. This codes for CASSRGETQYF. The chain is built from TRBV7-2 and TRBJ2-5; D may be TRBD1 (6 bases). This CDR3 is built from 11 residues. Germline lookup yields CDR1 SGHTA and CDR2 FQGNSA. The ends were cut back, 8 bases at V and 5 bases at J, with 9 bases in the middle.

The rearrangement links TRBV6-5 to TRBJ2-7; D may be TRBD1 (5 bases). Deletions cut 8 bases from V and 4 bases from J, with 15 bases between. The germline gives CDR1 MNHEY, CDR2 SVGAGI. There are 13 residues in the CDR3. DNA for the CDR3: TGTGCCAGCGCCTCAGGGCCAGTATACGAGCAGTACTTC. It encodes CASASGPVYEQYF.

The CDR3 loop is CAWSVQAGGTDTQYF. For the CDR3, the DNA is TGTGCCTGGAGTGTTCAAGCGGGGGGCACAGATACGCAGTATTTT. The V and J genes are TRBV30 and TRBJ2-3; 8 bases match TRBD2. Germline V lookup: CDR1 GTSNPN, CDR2 SVGIG (reference sequence). The CDR3 runs 15 residues. V was clipped by 0 bases and J by 1 base; unmatched bases: 3.

The chain recombines TRBV5-4 with TRBJ2-5; TRBD2 matches 7 bases. Germline V gene data show CDR1 as SGHNT and CDR2 as YYREEE (reference sequence). CDR3 length equals 15 residues. V dropped 0 bases and J dropped 5; count of bases not matched to a gene: 7. CDR3 sequence reads: CASSLVGGVGETQYF. For the CDR3, the DNA is TGTGCCAGCAGCTTGGTGGGGGGGGTCGGGGAGACCCAGTACTTC.

The chain couples TRBV29-1 to TRBJ1-1, with D hard to call. Germline CDR1 and CDR2: SQVTM and ANQGSEA. The CDR3 spans 13 residues. V was trimmed by 2 bases and J by 0 bases, leaving 7 bases between them. This CDR3 reads CSVERPMNTEAFF. CDR3 bases: TGCAGCGTTGAACGCCCTATGAACACTGAAGCTTTCTTT.

The chain links TRBV9 to TRBJ1-3; TRBD1 agrees at 7 bases. Germline lookup yields CDR1 SGDLS and CDR2 YYNGEE. V dropped 0 bases and J dropped 9; count of bases not matched to a gene: 6. The CDR3 runs to 14 residues. Written as DNA, the CDR3 is TGTGCCAGCAGCGTAGACGGAGGGGGCCGCACCATATATTTT. This gives the protein CASSVDGGGRTIYF. The full variable domain, completed using reference TRBV9 and TRBJ1-3, is DSGVTQTPKHLITATGQRVTLRCSPRSGDLSVYWYQQSLDQGLQFLIQYYNGEERAKGNILERFSAQQFPDLHSELNLSSLELGDSALYFCASSVDGGGRTIYFGEGSWLTVV.

This rearrangement joins TRBV13 to TRBJ1-1; D gene ambiguous. The germline gives CDR1 PRHDT, CDR2 FYEKMQ (reference sequence). The V end was cut by 4 bases, the J end by 1 base, with 13 bases between. The CDR3 is made up of 15 amino acids. The DNA for the CDR3 is TGTGCCAGCAGCTCGATGGGTGCTGCGAACACTGAAGCTTTCTTT. Residues: CASSSMGAANTEAFF. The full variable domain, rest sourced from reference TRBV13 and TRBJ1-1, is AAGVIQSPRHLIKEKRETATLKCYPIPRHDTVYWYQQGPGQDPQFLISFYEKMQSDKGSIPDRFSAQQFSDYHSELNMSSLELGDSALYFCASSSMGAANTEAFFGQGTRLTVV.

The chain has TRBV11-3 and TRBJ1-1, with unresolved D. The CDR3 sequence is 14 residues long. The V end lost 3 bases, the J end lost 1 base, and 9 bases lay between the germline ends. The germline CDR1 and CDR2 sequences are SGHNT and YENEEA. The chain's CDR3 is CASSFGRENTEAFF. CDR3 coding DNA: TGTGCCAGCAGCTTTGGAAGGGAGAACACTGAAGCTTTCTTT.

This chain links TRBV29-1 with TRBJ1-5; TRBD1 is a possible D gene (5 bases). V gave up 7 bases and J gave up 5 bases, with 18 bases separating them. The CDR3 sequence is 14 residues long. CDR1 and CDR2 (germline): SQVTM, ANQGSEA. As DNA, the CDR3 is TGCAGCGCCTTGGGACCCCGGAGGGATCAGCCCCAGCATTTT. This encodes CSALGPRRDQPQHF.

V is TRBV19 and J is TRBJ1-2, with unresolved D. Trimming pared 6 bases from V and 3 bases from J, leaving 8 bases between. Looked up from germline, CDR1 is LNHDA and CDR2 is SQIVND (reference sequence). The CDR3 is 12 residues long. The CDR3 DNA reads as TGTGCCAGTAGATCGGGGTACTATGGCTACACCTTC. Translation: CASRSGYYGYTF.

The chain couples TRBV29-1 to TRBJ1-2; D remains unclear. V shed 4 bases and J shed 2 bases, with 8 bases lying between them. The CDR3 runs to 12 residues. Per germline, CDR1 SQVTM and CDR2 ANQGSEA. The CDR3 here is CSVGGSNYGYTF. CDR3 coding DNA: TGCAGCGTTGGGGGTTCAAACTATGGCTACACCTTC. The variable domain in full, completed from reference TRBV29-1 and TRBJ1-2, reads SAVISQKPSRDICQRGTSLTIQCQVDSQVTMMFWYRQQPGQSLTLIATANQGSEATYESGFVIDKFPISRPNLTFSTLTVSNMSPEDSSIYLCSVGGSNYGYTFGSGTRLTVV.